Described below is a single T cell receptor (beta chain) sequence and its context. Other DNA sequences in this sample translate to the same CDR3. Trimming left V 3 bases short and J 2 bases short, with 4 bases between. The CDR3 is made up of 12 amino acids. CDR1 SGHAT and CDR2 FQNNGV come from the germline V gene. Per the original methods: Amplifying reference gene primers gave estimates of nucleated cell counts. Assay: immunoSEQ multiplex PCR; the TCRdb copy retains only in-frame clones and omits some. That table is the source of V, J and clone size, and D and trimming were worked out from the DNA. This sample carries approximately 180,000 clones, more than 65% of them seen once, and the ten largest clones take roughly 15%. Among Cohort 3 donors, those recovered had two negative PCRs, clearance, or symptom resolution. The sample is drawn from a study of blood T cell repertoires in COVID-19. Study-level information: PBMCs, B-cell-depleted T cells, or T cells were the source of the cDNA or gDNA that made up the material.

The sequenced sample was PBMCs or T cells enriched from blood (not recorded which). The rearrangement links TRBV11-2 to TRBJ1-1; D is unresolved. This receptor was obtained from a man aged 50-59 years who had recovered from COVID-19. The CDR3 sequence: CASSFVNTEAFF. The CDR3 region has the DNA TGTGCCAGCAGCTTTGTAAACACTGAAGCTTTCTTT.